The clone carrying this TCR beta chain was seen a handful of times. This entry comes from a study of Ad26.COV2.S vaccination and SARS-CoV-2 variants. Germline CDR1 and CDR2: MNHEY and SVGAGI. Losses at the gene ends were 10 bases for V and 0 bases for J; bases not matched to a gene: 9. The CDR3 runs 14 residues. The data were produced by immunoSEQ multiplex PCR, yet TCRdb's version contains in-frame clones alone and is incomplete. The sample shows some 350,000 clones, around 90% of them seen only once. This clonotype was obtained from a human donor who had recovered from COVID-19. The chain has TRBV6-5 and TRBJ2-7; 7 bases are a match to TRBD1. The material sequenced was peripheral blood, taken after recovery from COVID-19. Written as DNA, the CDR3 is TGTGCCACCGGAAGACAGGGTGACTCCTACGAGCAGTACTTC. This codes for CATGRQGDSYEQYF.